The 30 T cell receptor beta chains in this list originate from one sample, sequenced in a study of T cells after yellow fever vaccination. TCRdb reprocessed the 5' RACE reads with MiXCR, giving one entry per CDR3 protein. The repertoire includes around 610,000 distinct CDR3 sequences, about 13% of them detected once, and over 13% sits in the top ten. This specimen was PBMCs, taken on the day of the yellow fever booster vaccination. These receptors were collected from a young man who received the YFV17D yellow fever vaccine.

There are many counts of this clonotype. The V and J genes are TRBV7-9 and TRBJ2-7, with 7 nucleotides matching TRBD1. The V segment lost 4 bases and the J segment 7 bases; nucleotides outside the gene matches: 4. CDR3 length: 12 residues. CDR1 and CDR2 from the germline V gene are SEHNR and FQNEAQ (reference sequence). CDR3 coding DNA: TGTGCCAGCAGCTCGACAGGGTTTGAGCAGTACTTC. The encoded protein is CASSSTGFEQYF.

This clonotype has only a few counts. V usage is TRBV7-9 and J usage is TRBJ2-7; 8 bases align to TRBD2. V was clipped by 5 bases and J by 0 bases; unmatched bases: 9. CDR3 length equals 16 residues. Germline V gene lookup returns CDR1 SEHNR and CDR2 FQNEAQ (reference sequence). CDR3 protein: CASSPGRGAGSYEQYF. In nucleotides, the CDR3 is TGTGCCAGCAGCCCGGGGCGGGGGGCGGGCTCCTACGAGCAGTACTTC.

The chain recombines TRBV6-5 with TRBJ2-7; tentatively, D is TRBD1 (6 bases). V gave up 2 bases and J gave up 4 bases, with 12 bases separating them. The V gene's germline CDR1 is MNHEY and CDR2 SVGAGI. The CDR3 is made up of 14 amino acids. DNA of the CDR3: TGTGCCAGCAGTTACGCACAGGGCGGTTACGAGCAGTACTTC. Its protein product is CASSYAQGGYEQYF.

This clonotype was recorded many times. The chain has TRBV10-3 and TRBJ2-3; possible D gene TRBD1, 5 bases. Trimming stripped 2 bases from V and 14 bases from J, with 20 bases between. The germline CDR1 and CDR2 sequences are ENHRY and SYGVKD. This CDR3 spans 14 amino acids. Written as DNA, the CDR3 is TGTGCCATCAGTGAGGGACAAGGGCAGGGATATGCGTATTTT. This codes for CAISEGQGQGYAYF.

The chain has TRBV28 and TRBJ2-7, with D possibly TRBD1 on 5 matching bases. The CDR3 runs 15 residues. The germline V gene encodes CDR1 MDHEN and CDR2 SYDVKM. V lost 2 bases and J 1 base, leaving 12 bases between the germline ends. CDR3 loop: CASSLQGINSYEQYF. In nucleotides, the CDR3 is TGTGCCAGCAGTTTACAGGGCATAAATTCCTACGAGCAGTACTTC.

The chain carries TRBV7-9 and TRBJ1-1; D uncertain. CDR3 length: 15 residues. Germline CDR1 SEHNR, CDR2 FQNEAQ (reference sequence). Trimming shortened V by 2 bases and J by 3 bases, and 13 bases separated the two germline ends. CDR3 sequence: CASSLRVEYHTEAFF. CDR3 nucleotides: TGTGCCAGCAGCTTACGAGTTGAATATCACACTGAAGCTTTCTTT.

This clonotype was detected a few times. The chain uses TRBV28 and TRBJ2-3, with a possible D match to TRBD2 (6 bases). Trimming removed 5 bases from V and 4 bases from J, with 28 bases in between. This CDR3 region has 19 residues. Germline V lookup: CDR1 MDHEN, CDR2 SYDVKM. CDR3 in DNA: TGTGCCAGCAGTCCCCCGGCGGGGTTAGTCCTACTAGTGGCAGATACGCAGTATTTT. This sequence encodes CASSPPAGLVLLVADTQYF.

This rearrangement joins TRBV29-1 to TRBJ2-3; unclear D gene. Deletions cut 0 bases from V and 8 bases from J, with 18 bases between. The CDR3 consists of 15 residues. Germline loops: CDR1 SQVTM, CDR2 ANQGSEA. Written as DNA, the CDR3 is TGCAGCGTTGAAGACTCCGGGCCCTACTATGCTACGCAGTATTTT. It is translated as CSVEDSGPYYATQYF.

The chain has TRBV27 and TRBJ1-2, with 8 bases aligning to TRBD1. Losses at the gene ends were 8 bases for V and 10 bases for J; bases not matched to a gene: 12. Germline assignment: CDR1 MNHEY and CDR2 SMNVEV (reference sequence). CDR3 size: 13 residues. CDR3 residues: CASGSGQGLPYTF. DNA for the CDR3: TGTGCCAGCGGATCAGGACAGGGTCTTCCCTACACCTTC.

This clonotype was observed a few times. The chain links TRBV29-1 to TRBJ2-1, with TRBD2 as a possible D gene (5 bases). CDR3 size: 14 residues. Deletions cut 2 bases from V and 5 bases from J, with 13 bases between. CDR1 and CDR2 (germline): SQVTM, ANQGSEA. The CDR3 nucleotides are TGCAGCGTTGAAAGGACTCGCCCCAACAATGAGCAGTTCTTC. Translated: CSVERTRPNNEQFF.

This clonotype was seen only a few times. The rearrangement joins TRBV7-9 to TRBJ2-7, with D tentatively TRBD1 or TRBD2 (6 bases each). There are 13 residues in the CDR3. Germline V gives CDR1 SEHNR, CDR2 FQNEAQ (reference sequence). V dropped 6 bases and J dropped 5 bases, with 14 bases sitting between them. The CDR3 spells CASRLAGGDEQYF. The CDR3 bases are TGTGCCAGCAGACTCGCCGGGGGCGACGAGCAGTACTTC.

This clonotype showed up just a few times. This chain links TRBV23-1 with TRBJ2-1; TRBD2 agrees at 13 bases. TRBV23-1 is flagged as an ORF with uncertain function. This CDR3 region has 18 residues. With V trimmed by 6 bases and J by 1 base, 9 bases remained unmatched. CDR3 nucleotide sequence: TGCGCCAGCAGGCTAAACGGACTAGCGGGAGCTTCCTACAATGAGCAGTTCTTC. Translation: CASRLNGLAGASYNEQFF.

This clonotype was seen a handful of times. The CDR3 nucleotides are TGTGCCAGCAGTTTTTCTCCGGGAGTAGGGACCGGGGAGCTGTTTTTT. This gives the protein CASSFSPGVGTGELFF. The rearrangement joins TRBV12-3 or TRBV12-4 to TRBJ2-2, with a tentative D call TRBD2 (6 bases). There are 16 residues in the CDR3. The V gene lost 3 bases and the J gene lost 5 bases, with 16 bases spanning the gap.

This clonotype was seen a few times. J is TRBJ2-3 and V is TRBV5-6; possibly TRBD1 for D (6 bases). V shed 3 bases and J shed 0 bases, with 17 bases lying between them. This CDR3 is 17 amino acids long. Per germline, CDR1 SGHDT and CDR2 YYEEEE. Here the CDR3 DNA reads TGTGCCAGCAGCTCTCCAGGGGAAATGATTAGCACAGATACGCAGTATTTT. Its protein product is CASSSPGEMISTDTQYF. Together with reference TRBV5-6 and TRBJ2-3, the CDR3 gives the full variable domain: DAGVTQSPTHLIKTRGQQVTLRCSPKSGHDTVSWYQQALGQGPQFIFQYYEEEERQRGNFPDRFSGHQFPNYSSELNVNALLLGDSALYLCASSSPGEMISTDTQYFGPGTRLTVL.

This clonotype has more than one count but fewer than ten. V usage is TRBV20-1 and J usage is TRBJ2-5, with 10 bases matching TRBD2. The ends lost 5 bases at V and 3 bases at J; junction bases unmatched: 12. The CDR3 length is 16 residues. The germline gives CDR1 DFQATT, CDR2 SNEGSKA (reference sequence). The CDR3 spells CSAGLAGVKSKETQYF. The CDR3 bases are TGCAGTGCTGGGCTAGCGGGAGTAAAATCAAAAGAGACCCAGTACTTC.

The V and J genes are TRBV9 and TRBJ2-1; the D gene is possibly TRBD1 (5 bases). CDR3 length equals 16 residues. Germline values: CDR1 SGDLS, CDR2 YYNGEE. Trimming took 0 bases from V and 2 from J, leaving 12 bases between them. The CDR3 nucleotides read TGTGCCAGCAGCGTAGGGACAAACCTCCCCTACAATGAGCAGTTCTTC. This gives the protein CASSVGTNLPYNEQFF.

Sample share makes this clonotype medium-sized (0.01 to 0.1%). The rearrangement joins TRBV20-1 to TRBJ2-1; possible D gene TRBD2, 5 bases. CDR3 size: 10 residues. With 7 bases removed from V and 9 bases from J, the gap between germline ends came to 10 bases. Germline values: CDR1 DFQATT, CDR2 SNEGSKA (reference sequence). The CDR3 loop is CSVGVGEQFF. CDR3 sequence (DNA): TGCAGTGTCGGGGTGGGTGAGCAGTTCTTC.

The chain links TRBV20-1 to TRBJ2-1; 11 positions match TRBD2. V lost 6 bases and J lost 7; bases outside the gene matches: 11. This CDR3 comprises 15 residues. From germline, CDR1 is DFQATT and CDR2 SNEGSKA (reference sequence). CDR3 nucleotide sequence: TGCAGTGCCCTCCGACTAGCGGGACATGGAAATGAGCAGTTCTTC. Amino acid sequence: CSALRLAGHGNEQFF.

The chain combines TRBV18 with TRBJ1-3; D is uncertain. This CDR3 spans 15 amino acids. CDR1 and CDR2 (germline): KGHSH, LQKENI. Trimming shortened V by 2 bases and J by 3 bases, and 11 bases separated the two germline ends. Written as DNA, the CDR3 is TGTGCCAGCTCACCAAGCTTCACGGGTGGAAACACCATATATTTT. Translation gives CASSPSFTGGNTIYF.

This clonotype has more than one count but fewer than ten. The rearrangement joins TRBV5-1 to TRBJ2-3; a possible D gene is TRBD2 (5 bases). Per the germline V gene, CDR1 is SGHRS and CDR2 is YFSETQ. The V end was cut by 4 bases, the J end by 6 bases, with 15 bases between. The CDR3 covers 14 residues. CDR3 protein: CASSVGLEVDTQYF. The CDR3 bases are TGCGCCAGCAGCGTAGGACTCGAGGTCGATACGCAGTATTTT.

This clonotype turned up a few times. CDR3 sequence (DNA): TGTGCCAGCAGCCTTACTAGCCAGGTGAATGAGCAGTTCTTC. As protein: CASSLTSQVNEQFF. The chain couples TRBV3-1 to TRBJ2-1; tentatively, D is TRBD2 (6 bases). Germline V gene data show CDR1 as LGHDT and CDR2 as YNNKEL (reference sequence). CDR3 length equals 14 residues. Trimming stripped 4 bases from V and 7 bases from J, with 14 bases between.

The J gene is TRBJ2-7, the V gene TRBV7-8; D is perhaps TRBD2 (6 bases). Trimming pared 1 base from V and 0 bases from J, leaving 13 bases between. Germline V gives CDR1 SGHVS, CDR2 FQNEAQ. This CDR3 contains 16 residues. The CDR3 sequence: CASSLVRAGISYEQYF. The CDR3 nucleotides read TGTGCCAGCAGCTTAGTCCGGGCGGGGATCTCCTACGAGCAGTACTTC.

V is TRBV15 and J is TRBJ2-3; D is unresolved. CDR1 is LNHNV and CDR2 is YYDKDF in the germline V gene (reference sequence). V lost 1 base, J lost 6 bases, and 8 bases lay in between. CDR3 length equals 13 residues. The CDR3 loop reads CATSRVRWDTQYF. DNA of the CDR3: TGTGCCACCAGCAGAGTCCGATGGGATACGCAGTATTTT. Looking up the rest from reference TRBV15 and TRBJ2-3 gives the full variable domain: DAMVIQNPRYQVTQFGKPVTLSCSQTLNHNVMYWYQQKSSQAPKLLFHYYDKDFNNEADTPDNFQSRRPNTSFCFLDIRSPGLGDTAMYLCATSRVRWDTQYFGPGTRLTVL.

This clonotype was seen more than once but under ten times. The rearrangement uses TRBV20-1 and TRBJ2-5; D may be TRBD1 or TRBD2 (5 bases each). This CDR3 is 13 amino acids long. Germline V gene lookup returns CDR1 DFQATT and CDR2 SNEGSKA (reference sequence). Trimming left V 2 bases short and J 4 bases short, with 11 bases between. The chain's CDR3 is CSARSSGRETQYF. CDR3 nucleotides: TGCAGTGCTAGATCCTCGGGGCGAGAGACCCAGTACTTC.

This clonotype was detected a few times. The genes are TRBV4-1 and TRBJ1-4, with D maybe TRBD1 (5 bases). The CDR3 contains 15 residues. V shed 0 bases and J shed 3 bases, with 8 bases lying between them. The germline V gene has CDR1 MGHRA and CDR2 YSYEKL. CDR3 DNA sequence: TGCGCCAGCAGCCAAGATCCCAGGGCTAATGAAAAACTGTTTTTT. Translating it yields CASSQDPRANEKLFF.

V usage is TRBV12-3 or TRBV12-4 and J usage is TRBJ2-7; the match to TRBD1 covers 8 bases. The trim removed 5 bases at V and 1 base at J, leaving 10 bases unmatched. The CDR3 length is 16 residues. CDR3 sequence (DNA): TGTGCCAGCAGTAAAGGACAGGGCCGCGGGTCCTACGAGCAGTACTTC. It yields the protein CASSKGQGRGSYEQYF.

Ten or more counts support this clonotype. The J gene is TRBJ2-3, the V gene TRBV7-2; D gene unclear. The CDR3 contains 13 residues. Germline CDR1 SGHTA, CDR2 FQGNSA. Trimming took off 4 bases at V and 6 bases at J, with 11 bases between the two ends. The CDR3 DNA reads as TGTGCCAGCAGCTCCCTCGCCCGGGATACGCAGTATTTT. This encodes CASSSLARDTQYF.

A remark on this clonotype: Compared with germline, one end of the junction differs, possibly owing to a read error. This chain uses TRBV4-1 with TRBJ2-5; the D is unclear. The CDR3 has 13 residues. From germline, CDR1 is MGHRA and CDR2 YSYEKL. The CDR3 region has the DNA TGCGCCAGCAGCCAAGATCTTCAAGTGACCCAGTACTTC. This gives the protein CASSQDLQVTQYF.

J is TRBJ2-1 and V is TRBV5-1; 12 nucleotides line up with TRBD2. V gave up 4 bases and J gave up 9 bases; unmatched junction bases: 14. This CDR3 has 17 residues. The germline CDR1 and CDR2 sequences are SGHRS and YFSETQ. This CDR3 is CASSPGLAGPKGGEQFF. CDR3 nucleotide sequence: TGCGCCAGCAGCCCTGGACTAGCGGGACCCAAGGGGGGTGAGCAGTTCTTC.

This clonotype came up a few times. J is TRBJ2-5 and V is TRBV6-2 or TRBV6-3; possible D gene TRBD2, 6 bases. The CDR3 has 15 amino acids. In germline, CDR1 is MNHEY, CDR2 SVGEGT. The germline V and J ends were trimmed by 8 bases and 1 base, with 17 bases remaining between them. The CDR3 loop reads CASSPAGRSQETQYF. The CDR3, as DNA: TGTGCCAGCTCTCCTGCGGGGCGGAGCCAAGAGACCCAGTACTTC.